This T cell receptor (beta chain) was documented in a study of blood T cell repertoires in COVID-19. About the study: Some COVID-19 samples were acute and others convalescent; all came from the United States, Italy and Spain.

With 5 bases clipped from V and 3 bases from J, the junction kept 3 bases outside the gene matches. Germline CDR1 reads MNHEY; CDR2 reads SVGAGI. This CDR3 has 15 amino acids. In the source study's methods: The assay estimated nucleated cells by amplifying reference gene primers. Repertoires were generated with immunoSEQ multiplex PCR, while TCRdb's copy carries only in-frame clones and drops some. The DNA was the basis for D and trimming; V, J and clone size are from that table. The sample lists more than 200,000 clones; nearly 90% were seen once. Participant-given clinical history determined each cohort assignment.

The chain links TRBV6-5 to TRBJ2-3; TRBD2 agrees at 12 bases. Specimen: PBMCs or T cells enriched from blood (not recorded which). This receptor was obtained from a woman aged 30 to 39 with acute COVID-19. CDR3 coding DNA: TGTGCCAGCAGTCCTAGCGGGGGGGCGACAGATACGCAGTATTTT. Encoded protein: CASSPSGGATDTQYF.